This entry is about one T cell receptor beta chain. Its antigen is not known. The time point: cycle 4 day 1 (C4D1), after more than five weeks of nivolumab. All patients experienced relapse after autologous stem cell transplantation, and brentuximab vedotin exposure was variable. Profiled with immunoSEQ multiplex PCR; TCRdb holds only in-frame clones, not every one. In the table there are under 30,000 clones, around 80% of which are singletons. The sample belongs to a study of PD-1 blockade in classical Hodgkin lymphoma. For the study at large: Each patient was given nivolumab 3 mg/kg through a vein every 2 weeks.

Germline V gene lookup returns CDR1 LNHDA and CDR2 SQIVND (reference sequence). With 6 bases removed from V and 3 bases from J, the gap between germline ends came to 20 bases. This CDR3 comprises 16 residues. Whole-study findings and limits: Complete responders entered with baseline diversity on par with newly diagnosed patients, the results showed. Reports indicated that newly diagnosed patients had lower baseline TCR diversity than healthy donors did. Those patients who began receiving nivolumab less than 1 year after ASCT had lower diversity, and they were excluded.

The chain employs TRBV19 and TRBJ2-5; no clear D. The sequencing used peripheral blood mononuclear cells (PBMCs), collected before the fourth cycle of nivolumab. The receptor comes from a human donor with classical Hodgkin lymphoma. CDR3 residues: CASRRNSFLEKETQYF. Written as DNA, the CDR3 is TGTGCCAGTAGACGTAACAGCTTTCTTGAAAAAGAGACCCAGTACTTC.